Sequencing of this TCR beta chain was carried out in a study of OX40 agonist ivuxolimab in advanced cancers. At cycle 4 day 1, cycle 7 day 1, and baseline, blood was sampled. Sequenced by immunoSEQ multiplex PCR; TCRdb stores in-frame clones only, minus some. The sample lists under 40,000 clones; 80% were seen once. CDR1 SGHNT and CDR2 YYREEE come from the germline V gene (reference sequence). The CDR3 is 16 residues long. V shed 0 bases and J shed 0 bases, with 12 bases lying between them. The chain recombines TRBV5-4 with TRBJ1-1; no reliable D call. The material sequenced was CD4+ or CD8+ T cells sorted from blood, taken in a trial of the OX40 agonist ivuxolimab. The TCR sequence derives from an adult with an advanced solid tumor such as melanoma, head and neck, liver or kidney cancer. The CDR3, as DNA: TGTGCCAGCAGCTTGGAGTTCCAGACCATGAACACTGAAGCTTTCTTT. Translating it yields CASSLEFQTMNTEAFF.